What follows describes a single T cell receptor (beta chain). No antigen is known for it. The sort gate was single viable CD3+CD4+CD8-CD45RO+ cells for memory CD4+ T cells. Only in-frame clones appear in the TCRdb table, and some are missing; sequencing was by immunoSEQ multiplex PCR. The sample carries about 41,000 clones, about 79% recorded once. This specimen comes from a study of memory CD4+ T cells and cytomegalovirus serostatus. Study-wide points: The CMV-associated TCR signature appears largely within the CD4+ memory repertoire. A US-trained random forest predicted CMV serostatus with median AUC around 0.93.

Sequencing was carried out using memory CD4+ T cells from blood. The sequence derives from an adult in good health and CMV-seronegative.

The CDR3 protein is CASNFAAGSNQPQHF. The CDR3 DNA follows: TGTGCCAGTAATTTCGCGGCGGGGAGTAATCAGCCCCAGCATTTT. The chain recombines TRBV19 with TRBJ1-5; D is uncertain. This CDR3 is built from 15 residues. V was trimmed by 7 bases and J by 4 bases, leaving 17 bases between them. Germline lookup yields CDR1 LNHDA and CDR2 SQIVND (reference sequence).